This entry concerns a single T cell receptor beta chain. A single record per CDR3 protein comes from TCRdb applying MiXCR to the RT-PCR reads. The table records hundreds of thousands of distinct CDR3 sequences, approximately 15% of them present only once. V lost 1 base and J lost 5, with 5 bases in between. The CDR3 covers 12 residues. In germline, CDR1 is SEHNR, CDR2 FQNEAQ (reference sequence). This TCR came from a female donor in good health, serving as a healthy control. Sample: memory CD4+ T cells from blood. The chain links TRBV7-9 to TRBJ1-1; D unclear. CDR3 DNA sequence: TGTGCCAGCAGCTTAGATAGGACTGAAGCTTTCTTT. Protein sequence: CASSLDRTEAFF.